The rows below give T cell receptor beta chains drawn from one sample of a study of shared clonotypes between healthy human individuals. TCRdb's copy holds only in-frame clones and misses some; the assay was immunoSEQ multiplex PCR. The table includes tens of thousands of clones, over 55% detected once. The sample comprised memory CD8+ T cells sorted from blood. All receptors derive from a man aged 30-40 years in good health. Each CDR3 is given with its conserved first and last residue. The order of the fields is D gene, V gene, clone size, J gene, CDR3 protein, CDR3 DNA. The D gene is left open where the match is weak. Expanded clones get a size class; other rows say once, few or many, or leave the size out.

-	TRBV7-6	-	TRBJ2-7	CASSLAGGVGDEQYF	TGTGCCAGCAGCTTAGCGGGGGGTGTCGGGGACGAGCAGTACTTC
-	TRBV5-1	-	TRBJ2-5	CASSLGGYQETQYF	TGCGCCAGCAGCTTGGGGGGGTACCAAGAGACCCAGTACTTC
-	TRBV27	-	TRBJ2-1	CASRLKAPKGSEQFF	TGTGCCAGCAGGTTAAAGGCCCCAAAAGGGAGTGAGCAGTTCTTC
-	TRBV9	-	TRBJ2-3	CASSARDYYTDTQYF	TGTGCCAGCAGCGCCCGGGATTACTACACAGATACGCAGTATTTT
-	TRBV6-5	-	TRBJ1-2	CASRPTGTTYGYTF	TGTGCCAGCAGACCTACCGGGACAACCTATGGCTACACCTTC
-	TRBV5-8	-	TRBJ1-5	CASSPFGGTGFLVQPQHF	TGTGCCAGCAGCCCGTTTGGCGGTACAGGGTTCCTCGTACAGCCCCAGCATTTT
-	TRBV28	many	TRBJ2-1	CASRGRLSYNEQFF	TGTGCCAGCAGGGGTCGACTCAGCTACAATGAGCAGTTCTTC
TRBD2	TRBV10-2	few	TRBJ2-3	CASSEVLAGGRLRDTQYF	TGCGCCAGCAGTGAGGTATTGGCGGGAGGGCGGTTGAGAGATACGCAGTATTTT
TRBD2	TRBV13	-	TRBJ2-1	CASSLELAAYNEQFF	TGTGCCAGCAGCTTAGAACTAGCGGCTTACAATGAGCAGTTCTTC
-	TRBV6-5	-	TRBJ1-1	CASSLIGGTEAFF	TGTGCCAGCAGTCTCATCGGGGGCACTGAAGCTTTCTTT
TRBD1	TRBV7-9	once	TRBJ1-2	CASSRDSGYGYTF	TGTGCCAGCAGCCGGGACAGTGGGTATGGCTACACCTTC
TRBD2	TRBV5-8	-	TRBJ2-2	CASRASGTRAWTGELFF	TGTGCCAGCAGGGCCTCCGGGACTAGGGCTTGGACCGGGGAGCTGTTTTTT
-	TRBV18	-	TRBJ2-5	CASSPGLDQETQYF	TGTGCCAGCTCACCGGGACTGGATCAAGAGACCCAGTACTTC
TRBD1	TRBV30	-	TRBJ2-1	CAWTTGGYNEQFF	TGTGCCTGGACGACAGGGGGCTACAATGAGCAGTTCTTC
-	TRBV6-5	-	TRBJ2-3	CASSYSPGSVRQYF	TGTGCCAGCAGTTACTCCCCAGGGAGCGTGAGGCAGTATTTT
-	TRBV25-1	-	TRBJ2-7	CASRGGYEQYF	TGTGCCAGCAGAGGGGGCTACGAGCAGTACTTC
-	TRBV27	-	TRBJ1-2	CASSLGHYDGYTF	TGTGCCAGCAGTTTGGGGCATTATGATGGCTACACCTTC
-	TRBV18	-	TRBJ2-7	CASSPPANSYEQYF	TGTGCCAGCTCACCACCGGCCAACTCCTACGAGCAGTACTTC
-	TRBV5-1	-	TRBJ1-3	CASSLGTARGNTIYF	TGCGCCAGCAGCTTGGGGACAGCACGAGGAAACACCATATATTTT
-	TRBV20-1	once	TRBJ2-1	CSAMDYNEQFF	TGCAGTGCTATGGATTACAATGAGCAGTTCTTC
-	TRBV5-5	many	TRBJ2-7	CASSFGPREQYF	TGTGCCAGCAGCTTCGGGCCTAGAGAGCAGTACTTC
-	TRBV7-3	-	TRBJ2-1	CASSLIAISSYNEQFF	TGTGCCAGCAGCTTAATAGCCATTAGCTCCTACAATGAGCAGTTCTTC